A selection of T cell receptor beta chains follows, all from one sample in a study of cytomegalovirus exposure and HLA in healthy donors. The protocol was immunoSEQ multiplex PCR, while the TCRdb copy is restricted to in-frame clones and leaves out a portion. The sample includes over 100,000 clones, just under 90% of them seen just once. The sample was PBMCs. The receptors were gathered from a man aged 30 to 45 in good health and CMV-seronegative. CDR3s include the opening cysteine and the closing phenylalanine or tryptophan. Fields, in order: J gene, V gene, D gene, clone size, CDR3 DNA, CDR3 protein. The D gene is left open where the match is weak. The size entry is marked missing in some rows and otherwise reads once, few, many or a size class.

>TRBJ2-5|TRBV28|TRBD1|NA
TGTGCCAGCCACTTCCGGACAGGGGCCGACCAAGAGACCCAGTACTTC
CASHFRTGADQETQYF
>TRBJ2-7|TRBV14|TRBD1|NA
TGTGCCAGCAGCCAAGTTAGGGTGTGGGACAGGACCTACGAGCAGTACTTC
CASSQVRVWDRTYEQYF
>TRBJ2-7|TRBV6-5|NA|NA
TGTGCCAGCAGCCGCTACGAGCAGTACTTC
CASSRYEQYF
>TRBJ1-5|TRBV19|TRBD1|NA
TGTGCCAGTAGTATATCCCCGCCAGGGGGTGCTCAGCCCCAGCATTTT
CASSISPPGGAQPQHF
>TRBJ2-2|TRBV7-6|NA|NA
TGTGCCAGCAGCACCGACTACAGAACTAACACCGGGGAGCTGTTTTTT
CASSTDYRTNTGELFF
>TRBJ2-1|TRBV7-2|NA|NA
TGTGCCAGCAGCCCATTTAGCGCCTACAATGAGCAGTTCTTC
CASSPFSAYNEQFF
>TRBJ1-5|TRBV5-1|NA|NA
TGCGCCAGCAGCCCGACAGGAGCTAATCAGCCCCAGCATTTT
CASSPTGANQPQHF
>TRBJ2-7|TRBV5-6|NA|once
TGTGCCAGCAGTCGACAGTCCCACGAGCAGTACTTC
CASSRQSHEQYF
>TRBJ1-6|TRBV28|NA|NA
TGTGCCAGTGCATACTCACAGAATTCACCCCTCCACTTT
CASAYSQNSPLHF
>TRBJ2-7|TRBV11-2|NA|NA
TGTGCCAGCAGCTCAGGGGCAGGGCCCTACGAGCAGTACTTC
CASSSGAGPYEQYF
>TRBJ2-3|TRBV6-6|NA|NA
TGTGCCAGCAGGGACCACGGGACACCCGATACGCAGTATTTT
CASRDHGTPDTQYF
>TRBJ1-5|TRBV18|NA|NA
TGTGCCAGCTCACCAGTTACAGGGCGAAGCAATCAGCCCCAGCATTTT
CASSPVTGRSNQPQHF
>TRBJ2-3|TRBV10-3|TRBD2|once
TGTGCCATCAGTGAGTGGGCATTGACTAGCGGGGGGTACGATACGCAGTATTTT
CAISEWALTSGGYDTQYF
>TRBJ1-5|TRBV27|NA|NA
TGTGCCAGCAGTTTAGGAGGGCAGCCCCAGCATTTT
CASSLGGQPQHF
>TRBJ2-7|TRBV11-2|TRBD1|NA
TGTGCCAGCAGGGATAACCGGGACAGGGTCGGCGAGCAGTACTTC
CASRDNRDRVGEQYF
>TRBJ1-5|TRBV4-2|NA|NA
TGTGCCAGCAGCCATAACAGGGCTAGCAATCAGCCCCAGCATTTT
CASSHNRASNQPQHF
>TRBJ2-7|TRBV19|TRBD2|NA
TGTGCCAGTAGCACGGGACTAGCGGTGTCCTACGAGCAGTACTTC
CASSTGLAVSYEQYF
>TRBJ2-1|TRBV5-6|TRBD2|NA
TGTGCCAGCAGCTTTGGACTAGCGGTTTACAATGAGCAGTTCTTC
CASSFGLAVYNEQFF
>TRBJ2-7|TRBV18|NA|NA
TGTGCCAGCTCACCGAATGAGGATAACTACGAGCAGTACTTC
CASSPNEDNYEQYF
>TRBJ2-1|TRBV5-4|TRBD1|NA
TGTGCCAGCAGCTTGCCAGGGGGTGAGCAGTTCTTC
CASSLPGGEQFF
>TRBJ2-2|TRBV7-2|TRBD1|NA
TGTGCCAGCACGACAGGGATTAACACCGGGGAGCTGTTTTTT
CASTTGINTGELFF
>TRBJ1-1|TRBV2|NA|few
TGTGCCAGCAGGTCTCTAGACAGAGTGAACACTGAAGCTTTCTTT
CASRSLDRVNTEAFF
>TRBJ1-1|TRBV4-1|TRBD1|few
TGCGCCAGCAGCCAGGGACAGGGGGCGAACACTGAAGCTTTCTTT
CASSQGQGANTEAFF
>TRBJ2-7|TRBV18|TRBD1|NA
TGTGCCAGCTCACGCGCAGGGGGCTTCTCCTACGAGCAGTACTTC
CASSRAGGFSYEQYF
>TRBJ2-7|TRBV7-2|NA|NA
TGTGCCAGCAGCTCGACTGGGTATTCCTACGAGCAGTACTTC
CASSSTGYSYEQYF
>TRBJ1-2|TRBV5-5|NA|NA
TGTGCCAGCAGCTTTACAGGGAGCTACGGCTACACCTTC
CASSFTGSYGYTF
>TRBJ1-5|TRBV28|TRBD1|few
TGTGCCAGTTATGGGAGAGGACAGGGAGAGCGGCCCCAGCATTTT
CASYGRGQGERPQHF
>TRBJ2-1|TRBV9|TRBD1|NA
TGTGCCAGCAGCGTGGGACAGGGGGCATACAATGAGCAGTTCTTC
CASSVGQGAYNEQFF
>TRBJ1-6|TRBV11-2|TRBD1|NA
TGTGCCAGCTCCATCGACAGGGTAGGATCACCCCTCCACTTT
CASSIDRVGSPLHF
>TRBJ2-5|TRBV2|NA|NA
TGTGCCAGCAGCCTGGACTCAGAGGGGACCCAGTACTTC
CASSLDSEGTQYF
>TRBJ1-1|TRBV10-3|TRBD1|NA
TGTGCCATCGGACCTGCAGGGGGGAACACTGAAGCTTTCTTT
CAIGPAGGNTEAFF
>TRBJ2-1|TRBV5-5|TRBD1|NA
TGTGCCAGCAGGTTTGACAGGGCCAGTGAGCAGTTCTTC
CASRFDRASEQFF
>TRBJ2-3|TRBV28|TRBD2|NA
TGTGCCAGCAGTTTGGAACTAGCGGGGGCGGGGGATACGCAGTATTTT
CASSLELAGAGDTQYF
>TRBJ2-7|TRBV4-1|NA|NA
TGCGCCAGCAGCCAAGCACAGGGTAACGAGCAGTACTTC
CASSQAQGNEQYF
>TRBJ1-1|TRBV27|TRBD1|NA
TGTGCCAGCAGTCCCAGCCGACAGGGACCAAAGAACACTGAAGCTTTCTTT
CASSPSRQGPKNTEAFF
>TRBJ2-7|TRBV6-1|NA|NA
TGTGCCAGCAGTGACGGGGACTCCACGGGGGAGCAGTACTTC
CASSDGDSTGEQYF
>TRBJ2-7|TRBV4-3|NA|NA
TGCGCCAGCAGCCAGGGCATAGCAGGGCGCGAGCAGTACTTC
CASSQGIAGREQYF
>TRBJ2-3|TRBV27|TRBD2|NA
TGTGCCAGCAGCCCTGGGACTAGCGGGGCGGGTACGCAGTATTTT
CASSPGTSGAGTQYF
>TRBJ1-4|TRBV28|NA|once
TGTGCCAGCAGCCCACTCCCCGGGATTAAACTGTTTTTT
CASSPLPGIKLFF
>TRBJ1-6|TRBV6-5|TRBD1|few
TGTGCCAGCAGACCCGGAGGGACAGGTTACTCACCCCTCCACTTT
CASRPGGTGYSPLHF